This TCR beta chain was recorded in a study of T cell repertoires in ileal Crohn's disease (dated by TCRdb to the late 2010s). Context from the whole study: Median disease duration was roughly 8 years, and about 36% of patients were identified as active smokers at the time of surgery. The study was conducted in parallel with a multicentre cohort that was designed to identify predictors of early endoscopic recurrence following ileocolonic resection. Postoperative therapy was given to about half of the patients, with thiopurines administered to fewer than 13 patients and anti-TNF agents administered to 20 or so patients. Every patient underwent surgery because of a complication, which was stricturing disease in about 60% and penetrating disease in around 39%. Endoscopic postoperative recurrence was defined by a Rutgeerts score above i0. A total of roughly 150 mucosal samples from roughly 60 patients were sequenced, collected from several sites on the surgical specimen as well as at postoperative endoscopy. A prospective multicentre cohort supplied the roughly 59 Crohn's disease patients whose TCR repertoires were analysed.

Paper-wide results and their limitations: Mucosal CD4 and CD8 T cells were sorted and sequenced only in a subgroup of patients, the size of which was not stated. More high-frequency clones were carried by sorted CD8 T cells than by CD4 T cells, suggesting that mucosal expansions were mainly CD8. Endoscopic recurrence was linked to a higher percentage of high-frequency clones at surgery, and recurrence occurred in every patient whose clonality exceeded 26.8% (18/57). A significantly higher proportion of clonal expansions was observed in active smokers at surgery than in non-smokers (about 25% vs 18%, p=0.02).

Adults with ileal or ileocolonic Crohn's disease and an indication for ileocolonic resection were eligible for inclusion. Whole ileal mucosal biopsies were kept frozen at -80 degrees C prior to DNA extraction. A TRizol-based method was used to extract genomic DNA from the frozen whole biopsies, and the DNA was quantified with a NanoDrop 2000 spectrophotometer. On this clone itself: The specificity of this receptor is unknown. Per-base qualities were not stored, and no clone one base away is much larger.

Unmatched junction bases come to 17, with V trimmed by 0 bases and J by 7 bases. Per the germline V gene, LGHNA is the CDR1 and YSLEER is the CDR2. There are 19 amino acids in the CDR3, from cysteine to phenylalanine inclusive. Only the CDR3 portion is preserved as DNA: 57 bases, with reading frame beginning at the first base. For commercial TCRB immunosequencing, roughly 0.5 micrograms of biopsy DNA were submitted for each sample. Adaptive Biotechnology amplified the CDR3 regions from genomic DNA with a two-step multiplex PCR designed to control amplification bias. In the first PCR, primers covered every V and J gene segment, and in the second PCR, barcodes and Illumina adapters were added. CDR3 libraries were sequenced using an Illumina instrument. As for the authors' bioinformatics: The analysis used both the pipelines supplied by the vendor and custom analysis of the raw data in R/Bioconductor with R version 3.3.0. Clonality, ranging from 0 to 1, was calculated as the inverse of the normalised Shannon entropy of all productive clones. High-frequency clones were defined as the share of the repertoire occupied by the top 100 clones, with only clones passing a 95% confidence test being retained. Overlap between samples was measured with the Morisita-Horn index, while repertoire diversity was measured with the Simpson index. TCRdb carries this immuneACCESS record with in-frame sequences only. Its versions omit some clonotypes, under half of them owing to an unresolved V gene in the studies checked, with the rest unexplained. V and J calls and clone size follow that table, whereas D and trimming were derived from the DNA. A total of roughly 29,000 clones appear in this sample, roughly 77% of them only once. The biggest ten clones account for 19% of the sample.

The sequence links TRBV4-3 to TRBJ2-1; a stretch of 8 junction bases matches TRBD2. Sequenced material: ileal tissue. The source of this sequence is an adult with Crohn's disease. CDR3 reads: CASSQDLSQTGGPYNEQFF. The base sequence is TGCGCCAGCAGCCAAGATCTTTCCCAAACGGGGGGGCCATATAATGAGCAGTTCTTC.